This TCR beta chain originates from a study of a mutant IDH1 vaccine in newly diagnosed glioma. About the study: In some groups vaccination began 4-6 weeks post-radiotherapy; others received it with temozolomide. Mean patient age was approximately 40 years; approximately 62% were male and approximately 40% female.

Time point of the sample: week 47, end of study. Vaccine doses each comprised 300 ug of mutant IDH1 20-mer peptide, with topical imiquimod. In weeks 1, 3, 5, 7, 11, 15, 19 and 23, patients were immunized, eight times in all. Generated by immunoSEQ multiplex PCR, the TCRdb table keeps only in-frame clones and is missing some. The sample shows about 56,000 clones, around 86% of them seen only once. This CDR3 spans 15 amino acids. The V segment lost 4 bases and the J segment 7 bases; nucleotides outside the gene matches: 7. Germline loops: CDR1 MNHEY, CDR2 SMNVEV (reference sequence). With regard to this clone: Its antigen is undetermined.

The sequencing here drew on PBMCs, taken from a glioma patient whose treatment included an IDH1 peptide vaccine. The chain carries TRBV27 and TRBJ2-2; 9 positions agree with TRBD1. The TCR comes from a woman between 50 and 59 years old with glioma. The CDR3 coding sequence is TGTGCCAGCAGTTGGGGACAGGGATGGAGCGGGGAGCTGTTTTTT. Protein product: CASSWGQGWSGELFF.